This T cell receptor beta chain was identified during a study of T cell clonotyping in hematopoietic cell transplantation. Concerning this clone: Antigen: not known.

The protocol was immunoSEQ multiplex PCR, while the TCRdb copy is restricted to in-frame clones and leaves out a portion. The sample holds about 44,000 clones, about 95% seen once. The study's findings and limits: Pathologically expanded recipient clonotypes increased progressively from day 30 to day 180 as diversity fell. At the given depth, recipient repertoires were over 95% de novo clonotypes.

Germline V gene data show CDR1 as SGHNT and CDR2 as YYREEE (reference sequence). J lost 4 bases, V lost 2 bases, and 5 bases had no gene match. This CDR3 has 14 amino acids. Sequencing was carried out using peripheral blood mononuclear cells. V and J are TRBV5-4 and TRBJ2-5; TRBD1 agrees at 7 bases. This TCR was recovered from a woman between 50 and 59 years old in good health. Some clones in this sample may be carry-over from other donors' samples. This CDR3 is CASSFQGGSETQYF. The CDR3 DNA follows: TGTGCCAGCAGCTTTCAAGGGGGCTCAGAGACCCAGTACTTC.